These 27 T cell receptor beta chains came from one sample sequenced in a study of breast tumors, draining lymph nodes, adjacent tissues. The lymph nodes were axillary draining lymph nodes from breast cancer patients. MiXCR was run by TCRdb on the multiplex PCR reads, yielding one entry per CDR3 protein. The sample consists of 150,000 to 250,000 distinct CDR3 sequences, around a third of them appearing once. Sequencing was done on a sample of axillary lymph node tissue. These receptor sequences come from a female donor with breast cancer. Some clones in this sample may be carry-over from other donors' samples.

The CDR3 loop reads CASSMTSGGSNQPQHF. The CDR3 DNA reads TGTGCCAGTAGTATGACTAGCGGGGGTAGCAATCAGCCCCAGCATTTT. The gene calls are TRBV19 and TRBJ1-5; possible D gene TRBD1, 5 bases. CDR3 length equals 16 residues. CDR1 LNHDA and CDR2 SQIVND come from the germline V gene (reference sequence). With 3 bases removed from V and 0 bases from J, the gap between germline ends came to 12 bases.

This clonotype was detected ten times or more. This chain joins TRBV2 and TRBJ1-4; perhaps TRBD1 as D (5 bases). V was clipped by 5 bases and J by 0 bases, with 10 bases between them. CDR3 length: 15 amino acids. Germline lookup yields CDR1 SNHLY and CDR2 FYNNEI. CDR3 sequence reads: CASSFQGATNEKLFF. The CDR3 nucleotides are TGTGCCAGCAGTTTCCAGGGTGCAACTAATGAAAAACTGTTTTTT. Drawing the rest from reference TRBV2 and TRBJ1-4, the complete variable domain is EPEVTQTPSHQVTQMGQEVILRCVPISNHLYFYWYRQILGQKVEFLVSFYNNEISEKSEIFDDQFSVERPDGSNFTLKIRSTKLEDSAMYFCASSFQGATNEKLFFGSGTQLSVL.

This clonotype appeared many times. The V call is TRBV20-1, the J call TRBJ2-2; 14 bases align to TRBD2. The V and J ends lost 1 base and 5 bases, in that order; junction bases with no gene match: 6. Germline-derived CDR1 and CDR2 are DFQATT and SNEGSKA (reference sequence). The CDR3 sequence is 17 residues long. CDR3 bases: TGCAGTGCTAGAGTTCGGACTAGCGGGGGGCCTACCGGGGAGCTGTTTTTT. Its protein product is CSARVRTSGGPTGELFF.

CDR3 region: CASSSGGTGGLTEAFF. The CDR3 coding sequence is TGTGCCAGCAGTTCGGGAGGGACAGGAGGTTTGACTGAAGCTTTCTTT. V and J are TRBV12-3 or TRBV12-4 and TRBJ1-1; TRBD1 matches at 8 bases. CDR3 length: 16 residues. Losses at the gene ends were 4 bases for V and 5 bases for J; bases not matched to a gene: 12.

This clonotype was counted at least ten times. This sequence joins TRBV28 and TRBJ1-2; TRBD1 agrees at 10 bases. This CDR3 is 13 amino acids long. V lost 5 bases, J lost 6 bases, and 3 bases stayed unmatched. Germline-derived CDR1 and CDR2 are MDHEN and SYDVKM. CDR3 DNA: TGTGCCAGCAGTAGACAGGGGGCTGATGGCTACACCTTC. As protein: CASSRQGADGYTF.

Notes on this clonotype: Since a much larger clone is just one base distant, this may be a read error. V gene TRBV12-3 or TRBV12-4 combines with J gene TRBJ2-3; 9 bases map to TRBD1. The CDR3 covers 15 residues. The trim removed 7 bases at V and 3 bases at J, leaving 8 bases unmatched. The CDR3 bases are TGTGCCAGCAATGAGGGGGACAGGGCTACAGATACGCAGTATTTT. This codes for CASNEGDRATDTQYF.

This clonotype was observed many times. The V call is TRBV7-2, the J call TRBJ2-1; 12 bases align to TRBD2. Trimming cost V 5 bases and J 9 bases; bases outside gene matches: 17. Per the germline V gene, CDR1 is SGHTA and CDR2 is FQGNSA. The CDR3 is 18 residues long. The CDR3 loop is CASSPGSLAGGPGSEQFF. CDR3 coding DNA: TGTGCCAGCAGCCCGGGAAGCCTAGCGGGAGGGCCTGGGAGTGAGCAGTTCTTC.

The V gene is TRBV10-2, the J gene TRBJ2-2; 12 bases are shared with TRBD2. The CDR3 covers 17 residues. V trimming: 7 bases; J trimming: 4 bases; junction bases outside the gene matches: 10. Germline values: CDR1 WSHSY, CDR2 SAAADI. This chain's CDR3 is CASTLTSGSGITGELFF. CDR3 sequence (DNA): TGCGCCAGCACCTTGACTAGCGGGAGTGGTATCACCGGGGAGCTGTTTTTT.

This clonotype was observed a few times. This sequence may be a read error, since a much larger clone differs from it by one base. V gene TRBV6-1 combines with J gene TRBJ1-5; D unclear. The V and J ends lost 5 bases and 7 bases respectively, with 12 bases between them. This CDR3 contains 13 residues. Germline CDR1 is MNHNS and CDR2 is SASEGT. The CDR3 sequence: CASSHQVRQPQHF. The CDR3 DNA is TGTGCCAGCAGTCACCAGGTTAGGCAGCCCCAGCATTTT.

As for this clonotype: Here the CDR3 omits its conserved ending phenylalanine or tryptophan, so a read error is the likely source. This chain links TRBV6-2 or TRBV6-3 with TRBJ2-7; 7 bases agree with TRBD2. The CDR3 contains 14 residues. Germline-derived CDR1 and CDR2 are MNHEY and SVGEGT. In DNA, the CDR3 is TGTGCCAGCAGTCACTCGCGGGGGAGCTACGAGCAGTACCTC. Translating it yields CASSHSRGSYEQYL.

This clonotype has at least ten counts. One end of the junction does not line up with germline, which may come from a read error. The J gene is TRBJ2-5, the V gene TRBV7-7; D unresolved. CDR3 length equals 13 residues. Germline-derived CDR1 and CDR2 are SSHAT and FNYEAQ (reference sequence). The CDR3 here is CASSSGPKETQYF. Written as DNA, the CDR3 is TGTGCTAGCAGCTCCGGTCCCAAAGAGACCCAGTACTTC.

This clonotype was found many times. The chain recombines TRBV9 with TRBJ2-3; TRBD2 matches 9 bases. J gave up 1 base and V 3 bases, and 9 bases lay outside the gene matches. The V gene's germline CDR1 is SGDLS and CDR2 YYNGEE. The CDR3 covers 17 residues. DNA of the CDR3: TGTGCCAGCAGCGGACCCTTAGCGGGAGTAGGCACAGATACGCAGTATTTT. Translation: CASSGPLAGVGTDTQYF. Looking up the rest from reference TRBV9 and TRBJ2-3 gives the full variable domain: DSGVTQTPKHLITATGQRVTLRCSPRSGDLSVYWYQQSLDQGLQFLIQYYNGEERAKGNILERFSAQQFPDLHSELNLSSLELGDSALYFCASSGPLAGVGTDTQYFGPGTRLTVL.

With regard to this clonotype: A read error is likely, as this CDR3 ends without the conserved phenylalanine or tryptophan. CDR3 residues: CASAGGVHSNQPQHS. The DNA of the CDR3 is TGTGCCAGCGCCGGCGGTGTACATAGCAATCAGCCCCAGCATTCT. The chain is built from TRBV18 and TRBJ1-5; D gene ambiguous. This CDR3 has 15 residues. Germline V gene sequence: CDR1 KGHSH, CDR2 LQKENI. Trimming stripped 8 bases from V and 0 bases from J, with 14 bases between.

This clonotype was picked up many times. This rearrangement joins TRBV11-3 to TRBJ2-1; D remains unclear. The V and J ends lost 0 bases and 4 bases respectively, with 4 bases between them. The germline V gene encodes CDR1 SGHNT and CDR2 YENEEA. The CDR3 totals 13 residues. As DNA, the CDR3 is TGTGCCAGCAGCTTAGAGTATTACAATGAGCAGTTCTTC. Translating it yields CASSLEYYNEQFF. Filled out from reference TRBV11-3 and TRBJ2-1, the complete variable domain reads EAGVVQSPRYKIIEKKQPVAFWCNPISGHNTLYWYLQNLGQGPELLIRYENEEAVDDSQLPKDRFSAERLKGVDSTLKIQPAELGDSAVYLCASSLEYYNEQFFGPGTRLTVL.

This clonotype was seen many times. The chain links TRBV7-9 to TRBJ1-2; TRBD1 is a possible D gene (5 bases). V dropped 5 bases and J dropped 3 bases, with 13 bases sitting between them. The CDR3 runs to 14 residues. Germline V gene sequence: CDR1 SEHNR, CDR2 FQNEAQ (reference sequence). CDR3 sequence: CASSQQEGHYGYTF. The CDR3 DNA reads TGTGCCAGCAGCCAACAGGAGGGGCACTATGGCTACACCTTC.

A word on this clonotype: This sequence may be a read error, since a much larger clone differs from it by one base. This chain joins TRBV5-1 and TRBJ2-5, with 9 positions matching TRBD2. This CDR3 comprises 15 residues. J was trimmed by 7 bases and V by 2 bases; bases with no gene match: 9. Germline V lookup: CDR1 SGHRS, CDR2 YFSETQ. The DNA for the CDR3 is TGCGCCAGCAGCTTAGTAGCGGGGGAATCAGGGACCCAGTACTTC. Translation gives CASSLVAGESGTQYF.

Remarks on this clonotype: A clone one base away is much larger, so this may be a read error. The chain couples TRBV5-1 to TRBJ2-5, with TRBD1 matching over 7 bases. Germline V gene data show CDR1 as SGHRS and CDR2 as YFSETQ. The CDR3 covers 14 residues. CDR3 in amino acids: CASSDRVSSKTRYF. CDR3 DNA sequence: TGCGCCAGCAGCGACAGGGTATCCTCAAAGACCCGGTACTTC.

There are many counts of this clonotype. This chain links TRBV18 with TRBJ2-7; TRBD2 is a possible D gene (5 bases). The CDR3 has 15 residues. V was shortened by 4 bases and J by 3 bases, with 16 bases between the two germline ends. CDR1 KGHSH and CDR2 LQKENI come from the germline V gene. CDR3 sequence (DNA): TGTGCCAGCTCACTCTCAGCGGAGAGTGGCTACGAGCAGTACTTC. Protein product: CASSLSAESGYEQYF. The full variable domain, in which reference TRBV18 and TRBJ2-7 provide the parts outside the CDR3, is NAGVMQNPRHLVRRRGQEARLRCSPMKGHSHVYWYRQLPEEGLKFMVYLQKENIIDESGMPKERFSAEFPKEGPSILRIQQVVRGDSAAYFCASSLSAESGYEQYFGPGTRLTVT.

This clonotype occurred many times. The chain joins TRBV5-8 to TRBJ1-2, with unresolved D. Germline V gene lookup returns CDR1 SGHTS and CDR2 YDEGEE. There are 13 residues in the CDR3. Trimming removed 4 bases at V and 7 bases at J, with 14 bases between. The CDR3 is CASSPGQESGYTF. The CDR3 coding sequence is TGTGCCAGCAGCCCTGGCCAGGAAAGTGGCTACACCTTC.

V gene TRBV4-3 combines with J gene TRBJ1-4; 10 bases agree with TRBD1. CDR3 length: 14 residues. The germline CDR1 and CDR2 sequences are LGHNA and YSLEER. V was clipped by 4 bases and J by 10 bases; unmatched bases: 6. CDR3 nucleotides: TGCGCCAGCAGCCCCCGGGACAGGGGAGGAAAACTGTTTTTT. Its protein product is CASSPRDRGGKLFF.

Only a few counts were recorded for this clonotype. The chain couples TRBV5-8 to TRBJ1-1; D unresolved. V gave up 0 bases and J gave up 10 bases, with 10 bases separating them. CDR1 is SGHTS and CDR2 is YDEGEE in the germline V gene. The CDR3 is 12 amino acids. The CDR3 loop reads CASSLDWAGAFF. The CDR3 bases are TGTGCCAGCAGCTTGGATTGGGCGGGAGCTTTCTTT.

This clonotype was seen a single time. The chain is built from TRBV20-1 and TRBJ1-6, with D possibly matching TRBD1 (6 bases). Trimming stripped 0 bases from V and 9 bases from J, with 18 bases between. In germline, CDR1 is DFQATT, CDR2 SNEGSKA (reference sequence). This CDR3 has 16 residues. The chain's CDR3 is CSARDSGRGIGSPLHF. CDR3 bases: TGCAGTGCTAGAGATAGCGGCAGGGGTATCGGTTCACCCCTCCACTTT.

There are many counts of this clonotype. The V call is TRBV10-3, the J call TRBJ2-1, with D maybe TRBD2 (7 bases). Germline V gene sequence: CDR1 ENHRY, CDR2 SYGVKD. CDR3 length: 15 amino acids. Trimming stripped 8 bases from V and 0 bases from J, with 14 bases between. This CDR3 reads CAIGGAGTSYNEQFF. CDR3 nucleotides: TGTGCCATCGGGGGGGCGGGAACCTCCTACAATGAGCAGTTCTTC.

Many counts were recorded for this clonotype. The V gene is TRBV30, the J gene TRBJ1-5, with 7 bases fitting TRBD1. The J segment lost 1 base and the V segment lost 4 bases, leaving 4 bases of the junction unmatched. Germline V gene data show CDR1 as GTSNPN and CDR2 as SVGIG (reference sequence). CDR3 length: 14 amino acids. The CDR3 loop is CAWNRGQSNQPQHF. The CDR3 bases are TGTGCCTGGAACCGGGGACAGAGCAATCAGCCCCAGCATTTT.

With regard to this clonotype: A much larger clone differs from this one at a single base, so this may be a read error. This rearrangement joins TRBV16 to TRBJ2-5; D unresolved. The germline CDR1 and CDR2 sequences are KGHSY and FQNENV. The CDR3 is 12 amino acids. The CDR3 here is CVSSQSQETQYF. DNA of the CDR3: TGTGTCAGCAGCCAATCTCAAGAGACCCAGTACTTC.

This clonotype was detected many times. The chain links TRBV29-1 to TRBJ2-1; 7 positions match TRBD2. V shed 1 base and J 7 bases; nucleotides not matched to a gene: 7. The CDR3 consists of 14 residues. CDR1 is SQVTM and CDR2 is ANQGSEA in the germline V gene. CDR3 sequence: CSVEGGGPGNEQFF. CDR3 DNA sequence: TGCAGCGTTGAAGGGGGAGGGCCAGGGAATGAGCAGTTCTTC.

Concerning this clonotype: One end of the junction varies from germline; a read error may be responsible. This chain links TRBV3-1 with TRBJ1-2; D perhaps matches TRBD1 (6 bases). The CDR3 has 15 amino acids. Germline CDR1 is LGHDT and CDR2 is YNNKEL (reference sequence). CDR3 nucleotides: TGCGCCGGCAGCCAAGCCGGGACAAGGAGCTATGGCTACACCTTC. It translates to CAGSQAGTRSYGYTF.